Shown below are 4 T cell receptor beta chains from a single sample sequenced in a study of blood T cell repertoires in COVID-19. Profiling relied on immunoSEQ multiplex PCR, and the TCRdb table lists in-frame clones only, not all of them. In the table there are 200,000 to 250,000 clones, 82% of which are singletons. The sequenced sample consisted of PBMCs or T cells enriched from blood (not recorded which). The receptors derive from a woman aged 60-70 years who had recovered from COVID-19.

This clone came up a few times. The V call is TRBV7-8, the J call TRBJ2-7; D gene ambiguous. Germline V gives CDR1 SGHVS, CDR2 FQNEAQ. With 5 bases removed from V and 4 bases from J, the gap between germline ends came to 6 bases. This CDR3 is 11 amino acids long. In nucleotides, the CDR3 is TGTGCCAGCAGCCGTCAATACGAGCAGTACTTC. Amino acids: CASSRQYEQYF.

Only one count was recorded for this clone. The rearrangement joins TRBV18 to TRBJ2-5, with 11 bases identical to TRBD2. The germline gives CDR1 KGHSH, CDR2 LQKENI. There are 15 residues in the CDR3. After removal of 0 bases from V and 3 bases from J, the junction contained 0 bases not matched to a gene. The CDR3 here is CASSPPGLAEETQYF. In DNA form, the CDR3 reads TGTGCCAGCTCACCACCGGGACTAGCGGAAGAGACCCAGTACTTC.

This clone was seen more than once but under ten times. V and J are TRBV24-1 and TRBJ2-6; D is perhaps TRBD2 (5 bases). Germline CDR1 reads KGHDR; CDR2 reads SFDVKD. The ends were cut back, 4 bases at V and 0 bases at J, with 9 bases in the middle. CDR3 length: 16 amino acids. CDR3 DNA sequence: TGTGCCACCAGTGAAGGGAGCATCTCTGGGGCCAACGTCCTGACTTTC. Encoded protein: CATSEGSISGANVLTF.

J is TRBJ1-2 and V is TRBV6-4; D gene unclear. The germline CDR1 and CDR2 sequences are MRHNA and SNTAGT. CDR3 length: 15 residues. Trimming took 7 bases from V and 4 from J, leaving 19 bases between them. CDR3 region: CASTPESGLSYGYTF. The DNA of the CDR3 is TGTGCCAGCACGCCAGAATCGGGTTTGAGCTATGGCTACACCTTC.